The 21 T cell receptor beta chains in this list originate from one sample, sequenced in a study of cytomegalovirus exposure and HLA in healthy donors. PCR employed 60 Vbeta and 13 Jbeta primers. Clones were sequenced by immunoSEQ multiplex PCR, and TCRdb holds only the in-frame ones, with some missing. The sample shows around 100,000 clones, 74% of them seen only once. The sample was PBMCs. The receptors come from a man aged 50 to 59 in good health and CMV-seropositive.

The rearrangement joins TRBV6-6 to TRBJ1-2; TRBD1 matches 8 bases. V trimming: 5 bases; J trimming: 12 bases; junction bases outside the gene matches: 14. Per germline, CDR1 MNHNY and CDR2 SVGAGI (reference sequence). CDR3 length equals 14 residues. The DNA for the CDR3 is TGTGCCAGCAGTACCGGGACAGGAGGTCCGGGTCACACCTTC. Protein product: CASSTGTGGPGHTF.

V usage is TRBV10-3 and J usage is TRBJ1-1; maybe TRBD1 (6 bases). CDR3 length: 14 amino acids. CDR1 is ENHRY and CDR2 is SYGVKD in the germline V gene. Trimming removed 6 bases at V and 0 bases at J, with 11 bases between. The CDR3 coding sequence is TGTGCCATCAGGCCGACAGGCGTGAACACTGAAGCTTTCTTT. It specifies CAIRPTGVNTEAFF.

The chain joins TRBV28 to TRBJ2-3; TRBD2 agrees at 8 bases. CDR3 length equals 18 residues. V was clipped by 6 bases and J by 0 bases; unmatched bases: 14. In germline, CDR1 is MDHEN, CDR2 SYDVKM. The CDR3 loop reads CASSKSGGLGSSTDTQYF. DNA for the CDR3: TGTGCCAGCAGCAAATCGGGGGGGCTTGGTTCGAGCACAGATACGCAGTATTTT. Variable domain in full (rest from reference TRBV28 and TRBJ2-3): DVKVTQSSRYLVKRTGEKVFLECVQDMDHENMFWYRQDPGLGLRLIYFSYDVKMKEKGDIPEGYSVSREKKERFSLILESASTNQTSMYLCASSKSGGLGSSTDTQYFGPGTRLTVL.

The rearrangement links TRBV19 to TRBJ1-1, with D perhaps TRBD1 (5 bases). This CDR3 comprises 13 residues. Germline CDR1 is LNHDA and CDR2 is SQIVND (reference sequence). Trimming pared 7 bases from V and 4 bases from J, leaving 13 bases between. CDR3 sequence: CASKSREGTEAFF. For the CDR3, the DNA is TGTGCCAGTAAGAGCAGGGAGGGCACTGAAGCTTTCTTT.

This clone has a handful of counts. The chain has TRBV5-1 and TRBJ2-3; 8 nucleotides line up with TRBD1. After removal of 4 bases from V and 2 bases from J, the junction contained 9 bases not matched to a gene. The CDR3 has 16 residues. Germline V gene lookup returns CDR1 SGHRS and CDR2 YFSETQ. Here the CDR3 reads CASSPRTGSPTDTQYF. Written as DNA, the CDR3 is TGCGCCAGCAGCCCAAGGACAGGGAGCCCCACAGATACGCAGTATTTT.

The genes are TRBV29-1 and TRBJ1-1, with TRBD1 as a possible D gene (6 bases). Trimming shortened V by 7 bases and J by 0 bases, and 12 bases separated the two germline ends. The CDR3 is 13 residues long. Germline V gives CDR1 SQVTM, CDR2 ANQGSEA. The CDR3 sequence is CSADTGLNTEAFF. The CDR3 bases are TGCAGCGCGGATACAGGGCTGAACACTGAAGCTTTCTTT.

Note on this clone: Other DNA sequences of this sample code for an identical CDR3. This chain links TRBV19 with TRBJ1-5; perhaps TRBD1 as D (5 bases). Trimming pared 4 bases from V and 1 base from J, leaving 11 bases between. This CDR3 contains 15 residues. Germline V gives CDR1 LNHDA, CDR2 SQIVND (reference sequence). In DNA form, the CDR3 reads TGTGCCAGTAGTACAGGGAAAAGGAGCAATCAGCCCCAGCATTTT. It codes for CASSTGKRSNQPQHF.

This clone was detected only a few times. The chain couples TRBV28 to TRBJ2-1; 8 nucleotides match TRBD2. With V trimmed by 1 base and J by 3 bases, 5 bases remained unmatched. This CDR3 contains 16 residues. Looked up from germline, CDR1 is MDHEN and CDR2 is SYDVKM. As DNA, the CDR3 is TGTGCCAGCAGTTTATCGGGAGGGGGGATCTACAATGAGCAGTTCTTC. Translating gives CASSLSGGGIYNEQFF.

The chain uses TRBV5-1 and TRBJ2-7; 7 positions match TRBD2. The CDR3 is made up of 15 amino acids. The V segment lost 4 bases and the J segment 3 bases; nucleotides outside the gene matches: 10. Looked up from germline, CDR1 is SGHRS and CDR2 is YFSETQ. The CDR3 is CASSPGLSGIYEQYF. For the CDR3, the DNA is TGCGCCAGCAGCCCGGGACTATCCGGGATCTACGAGCAGTACTTC.

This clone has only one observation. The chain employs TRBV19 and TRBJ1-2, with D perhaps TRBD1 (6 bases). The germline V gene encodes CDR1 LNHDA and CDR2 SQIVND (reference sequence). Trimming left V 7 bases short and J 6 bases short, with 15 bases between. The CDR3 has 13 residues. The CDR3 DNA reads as TGTGCCAGTAAGATACAGGGTTCGGATGGCTACACCTTC. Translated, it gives CASKIQGSDGYTF.

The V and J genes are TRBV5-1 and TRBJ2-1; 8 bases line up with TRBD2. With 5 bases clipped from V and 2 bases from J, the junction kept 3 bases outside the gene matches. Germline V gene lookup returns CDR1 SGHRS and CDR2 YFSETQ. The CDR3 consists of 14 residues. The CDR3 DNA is TGCGCCAGCAGAGCGGGAGACCCCTACAATGAGCAGTTCTTC. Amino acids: CASRAGDPYNEQFF.

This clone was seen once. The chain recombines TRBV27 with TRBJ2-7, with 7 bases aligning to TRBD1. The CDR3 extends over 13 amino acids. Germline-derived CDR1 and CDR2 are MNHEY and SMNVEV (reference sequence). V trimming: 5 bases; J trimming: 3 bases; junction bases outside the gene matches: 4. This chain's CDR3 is CASSIGDSYEQYF. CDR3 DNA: TGTGCCAGCAGTATTGGGGACAGCTACGAGCAGTACTTC.

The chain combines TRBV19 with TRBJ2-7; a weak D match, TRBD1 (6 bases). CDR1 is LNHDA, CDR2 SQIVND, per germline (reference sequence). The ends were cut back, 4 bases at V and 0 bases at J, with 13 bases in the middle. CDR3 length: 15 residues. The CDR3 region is CASSKGHSFSYEQYF. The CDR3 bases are TGTGCCAGTAGTAAGGGACATTCGTTCTCCTACGAGCAGTACTTC.

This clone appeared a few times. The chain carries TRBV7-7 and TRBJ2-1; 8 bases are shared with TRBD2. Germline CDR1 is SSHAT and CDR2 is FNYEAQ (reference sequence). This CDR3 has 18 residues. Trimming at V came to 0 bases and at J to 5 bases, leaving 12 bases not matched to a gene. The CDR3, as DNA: TGTGCCAGCAGCTTAGCGTCGGGGATAGCGGGGACCCACAATGAGCAGTTCTTC. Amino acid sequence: CASSLASGIAGTHNEQFF.

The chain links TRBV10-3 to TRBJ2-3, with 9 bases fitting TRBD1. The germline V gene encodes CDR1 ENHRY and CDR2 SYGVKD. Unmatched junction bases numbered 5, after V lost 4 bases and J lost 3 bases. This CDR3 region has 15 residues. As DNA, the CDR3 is TGTGCCATCAGTGCCTCCGGGACAGGGACAGATACGCAGTATTTT. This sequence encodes CAISASGTGTDTQYF.

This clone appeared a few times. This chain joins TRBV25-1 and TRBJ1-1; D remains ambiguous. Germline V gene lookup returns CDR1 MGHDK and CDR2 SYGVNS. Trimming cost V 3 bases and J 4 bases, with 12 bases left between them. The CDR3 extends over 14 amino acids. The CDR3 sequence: CASSEEGPGTEAFF. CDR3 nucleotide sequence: TGTGCCAGCAGTGAGGAGGGCCCCGGCACTGAAGCTTTCTTT.

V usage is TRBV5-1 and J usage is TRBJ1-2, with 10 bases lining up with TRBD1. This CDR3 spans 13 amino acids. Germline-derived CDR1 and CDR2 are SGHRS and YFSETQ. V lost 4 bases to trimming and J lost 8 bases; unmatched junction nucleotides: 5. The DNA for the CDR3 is TGCGCCAGCAGCATAACGACAGGGGGCGGCTACACCTTC. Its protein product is CASSITTGGGYTF.

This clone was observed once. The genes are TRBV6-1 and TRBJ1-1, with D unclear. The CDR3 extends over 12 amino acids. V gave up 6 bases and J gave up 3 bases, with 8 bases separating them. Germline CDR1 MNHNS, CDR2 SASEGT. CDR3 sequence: CASRNRDTEAFF. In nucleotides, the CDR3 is TGTGCCAGCAGGAACCGGGACACTGAAGCTTTCTTT.

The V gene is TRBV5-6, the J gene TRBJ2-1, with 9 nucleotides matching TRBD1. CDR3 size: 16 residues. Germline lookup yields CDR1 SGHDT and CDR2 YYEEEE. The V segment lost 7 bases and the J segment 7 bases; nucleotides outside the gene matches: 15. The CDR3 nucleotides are TGTGCCAGCGTCCAGAAACAGGGGGCTTTCTTAAATGAGCAGTTCTTC. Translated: CASVQKQGAFLNEQFF.

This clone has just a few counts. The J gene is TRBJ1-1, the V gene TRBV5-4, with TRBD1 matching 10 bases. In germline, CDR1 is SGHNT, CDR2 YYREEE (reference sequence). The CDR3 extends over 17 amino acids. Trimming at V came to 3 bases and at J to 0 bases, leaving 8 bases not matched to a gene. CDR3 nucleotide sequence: TGTGCCAGCAGCTACCCCGGGACAGGGGATATGAACACTGAAGCTTTCTTT. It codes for CASSYPGTGDMNTEAFF.

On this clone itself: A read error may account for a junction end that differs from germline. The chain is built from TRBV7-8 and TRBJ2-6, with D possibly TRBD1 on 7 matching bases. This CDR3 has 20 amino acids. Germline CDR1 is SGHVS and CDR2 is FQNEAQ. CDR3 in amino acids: CASSFPEGAPRRSGANGLTF. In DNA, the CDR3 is TGTGCCAGCAGCTTTCCGGAGGGGGCCCCCAGAAGATCTGGGGCCAACGGCCTGACTTTC.